This note documents a single T cell receptor (beta chain) sequence. This entry comes from a study of blood T cell repertoires in COVID-19. The overall study: PBMCs, B-cell-depleted T cells, or T cells provided the cDNA or gDNA that made up the material.

Per the germline V gene, CDR1 is MNHEY and CDR2 is SVGAGI. The CDR3 extends over 16 amino acids. Trimming left V 2 bases short and J 0 bases short, with 10 bases between. Original handling: Nucleated cell number was recorded as an estimate derived from reference gene primer amplification. Profiling relied on immunoSEQ multiplex PCR, and the TCRdb table lists in-frame clones only, not all of them. The D gene and trimming were derived from the DNA, and the V and J assignments and clone size from that table. This sample carries tens of thousands of clones, around four fifths of them seen once, and the ten largest clones take 3% to 4%.

The chain is built from TRBV6-5 and TRBJ2-2, with D possibly matching TRBD1 (6 bases). This TCR came from a man aged 50 to 60 with acute or convalescent COVID-19. The sample taken for sequencing was peripheral blood. The CDR3 region has the DNA TGTGCCAGCAGTTACACAGGGTTAGCGAACACCGGGGAGCTGTTTTTT. Translation gives CASSYTGLANTGELFF.